Presented here are 24 T cell receptor beta chains from one specimen sequenced in a study of esophageal squamous cell carcinoma under preoperative chemotherapy. Time point noted: after preoperative PTX-NDP chemotherapy. TCRdb ran MiXCR on the PCR reads and lists one entry per CDR3 protein. The repertoire holds 10,000 to 11,000 distinct CDR3 sequences, with almost 65% as singletons. Sample collection was performed from a patient given preoperative chemotherapy. These receptors were taken from a human donor with esophageal squamous cell carcinoma. The donor label of this sample is uncertain.

J is TRBJ2-1 and V is TRBV7-2, with D perhaps matching TRBD1 (5 bases). V was shortened by 5 bases and J by 4 bases, with 15 bases between the two germline ends. This CDR3 is 15 amino acids long. Per the germline V gene, CDR1 is SGHTA and CDR2 is FQGNSA. In DNA form, the CDR3 reads TGTGCCAGCAGCCCCCCAGGGAACCTATACAATGAGCAGTTCTTC. Translating it yields CASSPPGNLYNEQFF.

The gene calls are TRBV6-1 and TRBJ2-2, with TRBD2 matching 9 bases. This CDR3 contains 15 residues. CDR1 MNHNS and CDR2 SASEGT come from the germline V gene. V shed 3 bases, J shed 4 bases, and the junction held 3 bases outside the gene matches. The CDR3 bases are TGTGCCAGCAGTGAGCGGGAGGGGGCCACCGGGGAGCTGTTTTTT. It translates to CASSEREGATGELFF.

The chain combines TRBV7-6 with TRBJ2-1; D may be TRBD2 (5 bases). V was trimmed by 3 bases and J by 7 bases, leaving 19 bases between them. There are 16 residues in the CDR3. Germline CDR1 and CDR2: SGHVS and FNYEAQ. CDR3 nucleotides: TGTGCCAGCAGCTTGACCTCTGGGAATACGGGGAATGAGCAGTTCTTC. Amino acid sequence: CASSLTSGNTGNEQFF.

The chain is built from TRBV12-3 or TRBV12-4 and TRBJ2-1; perhaps TRBD1 as D (6 bases). The J call is in doubt because the DNA end fits TRBJ2-5 better. This CDR3 is 14 amino acids long. CDR3 sequence: CAGLGGRDLETQYF. Written as DNA, the CDR3 is TGTGCGGGGCTTGGGGGCCGTGACCTAGAGACCCAGTACTTC.

The chain couples TRBV7-2 to TRBJ2-5; D might be TRBD2 (5 bases). The end of the DNA is better explained by TRBJ2-1, so the J call may be wrong. The germline V gene has CDR1 SGHTA and CDR2 FQGNSA. The CDR3 runs 14 residues. CDR3 DNA sequence: TGTGCCAGCAGCTTAGTTGACTACCAAGAGACCCAGTTCTTC. Encoded protein: CASSLVDYQETQFF.

The rearrangement joins TRBV12-3 or TRBV12-4 to TRBJ2-3; 9 positions agree with TRBD2. CDR3 length: 17 amino acids. Unmatched junction bases numbered 9, after V lost 0 bases and J lost 5 bases. The CDR3 coding sequence is TGTGCCAGCAGTTTAGCCTACGGCGGGAGGGCCGGAGATACGCAGTATTTT. Its translation is CASSLAYGGRAGDTQYF.

The chain links TRBV7-2 to TRBJ2-1, with D maybe TRBD2 (5 bases). The germline V gene has CDR1 SGHTA and CDR2 FQGNSA. V lost 3 bases to trimming and J lost 3 bases, with 9 bases between them. The CDR3 consists of 14 residues. The CDR3 DNA reads TGTGCCAGCAGCTTCATCGGGGACTACAATGAGCAGTTCTTC. Translation gives CASSFIGDYNEQFF.

The chain combines TRBV6-1 with TRBJ2-3, with D unresolved. This CDR3 is 14 amino acids long. V lost 7 bases to trimming and J lost 11 bases, with 22 bases between them. Germline values: CDR1 MNHNS, CDR2 SASEGT. The CDR3 nucleotides read TGTGCCAGCATCCTGGGTGTGAGCACAGAGGAGCAGTATTTT. Translation: CASILGVSTEEQYF.

Worth noting for this clonotype: One end of the junction varies from germline; a read error may be responsible. This sequence joins TRBV6-1 and TRBJ2-1, with TRBD2 matching over 7 bases. Germline assignment: CDR1 MNHNS and CDR2 SASEGT. The length of the CDR3 is 17 residues. The chain's CDR3 is CASSRVGGGQGYSEQFF. In nucleotides, the CDR3 is TGTGCCAGCAGCCGCGTTGGGGGAGGGCAAGGCTACAGTGAGCAGTTCTTC.

A word on this clonotype: Sequence at one end of the junction differs from germline and may be a read error. The CDR3 sequence is CPSSELGVSYKNTQYF. Here the CDR3 DNA reads TGTCCGAGCAGTGAATTGGGGGTAAGCTACAAAAATACGCAGTACTTT. The chain links TRBV6-1 to TRBJ2-1, with D perhaps given as TRBD1 or TRBD2 (5 bases each). The CDR3 is 16 residues long. Germline assignment: CDR1 MNHNS and CDR2 SASEGT.

The chain combines TRBV7-2 with TRBJ2-4, with a tentative D call TRBD2 (7 bases). The J call could be wrong; TRBJ2-3 is a better fit for the DNA end. Germline CDR1 is SGHTA and CDR2 is FQGNSA. This CDR3 spans 16 amino acids. The CDR3: CASSARGVGGTNTQYF. CDR3 in DNA: TGTGCCAGCAGCGCACGGGGGGTGGGGGGCACAAACACGCAGTATTTT.

This clonotype was counted only a few times. This rearrangement joins TRBV7-2 to TRBJ2-1; 8 bases map to TRBD2. Germline V gene lookup returns CDR1 SGHTA and CDR2 FQGNSA. The trim removed 4 bases at V and 3 bases at J, leaving 2 bases unmatched. The CDR3 extends over 14 amino acids. CDR3 amino acids: CASSSRGVYNEQFF. The CDR3 DNA reads as TGTGCCAGCAGCTCGCGGGGGGTCTACAATGAGCAGTTCTTC.

With regard to this clonotype: The final CDR3 position lacks the conserved phenylalanine or tryptophan, pointing to a likely read error. J is TRBJ2-1 and V is TRBV6-1, with 11 bases aligning to TRBD2. CDR1 and CDR2 (germline): MNHNS, SASEGT. The CDR3 sequence is 14 residues long. With V trimmed by 7 bases and J by 3 bases, 2 bases remained unmatched. DNA of the CDR3: TGTGCCAGCAAGACTAGCGGGAACTACAATGAGCAGTTCCGC. Its translation is CASKTSGNYNEQFR.

J is TRBJ2-1 and V is TRBV7-2; D is undetermined. The V gene's germline CDR1 is SGHTA and CDR2 FQGNSA. This CDR3 has 13 amino acids. The ends were cut back, 8 bases at V and 3 bases at J, with 11 bases in the middle. CDR3 sequence: CASAWQSYNEQFF. DNA of the CDR3: TGTGCCAGCGCCTGGCAGAGCTACAATGAGCAGTTCTTC.

The chain uses TRBV6-1 and TRBJ2-1; the D is unclear. Between the trimmed V and J ends, which lost 7 bases and 10 bases, there was a span of 17 bases. The CDR3 contains 13 residues. Germline V CDR1 and CDR2: MNHNS, SASEGT. The CDR3 DNA sequence: TGTGCCAGCACAGGAGACTTCCCCTACGAGCAGTTCTTC. This translates into CASTGDFPYEQFF.

At least ten counts were recorded for this clonotype. The chain is built from TRBV7-7 and TRBJ2-1; TRBD1 is a possible D gene (5 bases). Matching the DNA end better, TRBJ2-7 makes the J call doubtful. From germline, CDR1 is SSHAT and CDR2 FNYEAQ (reference sequence). The CDR3 is made up of 13 amino acids. The CDR3 DNA follows: TGTGCCAGCAGCCATGAGCAGGGCAGAGAGCAGTACTTC. This encodes CASSHEQGREQYF.

This chain connects TRBV4-2 to TRBJ2-1; 10 positions agree with TRBD1. The J call is in doubt because the DNA end fits TRBJ2-5 better. The CDR3 has 15 residues. The germline V gene has CDR1 LGHNA and CDR2 YNFKEQ. CDR3 DNA: TGTGCCAGCAGCCAAACGGACAGGGGGGGAGAGACCCAGTACTTC. Protein: CASSQTDRGGETQYF.

This sequence joins TRBV6-1 and TRBJ2-1; D possibly corresponds to TRBD1 (6 bases). Deletions cut 6 bases from V and 10 bases from J, with 22 bases between. This CDR3 comprises 15 residues. Germline V gives CDR1 MNHNS, CDR2 SASEGT. CDR3 coding DNA: TGTGCCAGCAGACGCCCCGGGACACCGAGTGGGGAGCAGTTCTTC. Protein sequence: CASRRPGTPSGEQFF.

The rearrangement links TRBV4-1 to TRBJ2-1; perhaps TRBD1 as D (5 bases). The closer fit of TRBJ2-7 to the DNA end suggests the J call may be wrong. The CDR3 is 16 residues long. Germline V gene data show CDR1 as MGHRA and CDR2 as YSYEKL. The CDR3 sequence is CASSQDGAGFVYEQYF. The CDR3 DNA follows: TGCGCCAGCAGCCAAGATGGGGCAGGGTTCGTGTACGAGCAGTACTTC.

This clonotype is labeled medium-sized. V gene TRBV6-1 combines with J gene TRBJ1-5; D might be TRBD1 (5 bases). The CDR3 length is 17 residues. The germline V gene has CDR1 MNHNS and CDR2 SASEGT. Trimming took off 5 bases at V and 4 bases at J, with 21 bases between the two ends. DNA for the CDR3: TGTGCCAGCAGTCCCCCCCCGGGACCGGCGAGGAATCAGCCCCAGCATTTT. The encoded protein is CASSPPPGPARNQPQHF.

This clonotype has a handful of counts. The chain links TRBV11-2 to TRBJ2-5, with TRBD2 as a possible D gene (5 bases). The CDR3 has 13 residues. Germline-derived CDR1 and CDR2 are SGHAT and FQNNGV. V lost 2 bases and J lost 2, with 6 bases in between. CDR3 sequence: CASSLRLQETQYF. CDR3 DNA sequence: TGTGCCAGCAGCTTAAGACTACAAGAGACCCAGTACTTC.

This clonotype is medium-sized in the sample. The chain joins TRBV6-1 to TRBJ1-4; 9 nucleotides agree with TRBD1. This CDR3 has 15 residues. Germline V gene lookup returns CDR1 MNHNS and CDR2 SASEGT. V gave up 1 base and J gave up 11 bases; unmatched junction bases: 8. CDR3 protein: CASSEEGGQGRKLFF. CDR3 coding DNA: TGTGCCAGCAGTGAAGAAGGGGGACAGGGAAGGAAACTGTTTTTT.

The chain is built from TRBV6-5 and TRBJ2-1; no definite D call. Gene TRBJ2-5 matches the end of the DNA better, so the J call may be wrong. Germline CDR1 is MNHEY and CDR2 is SVGAGI. CDR3 size: 13 residues. In DNA, the CDR3 is TGTGCCAGCAGTTACGACACTCTCGAGACCCAGTACTTC. Amino acids: CASSYDTLETQYF.

Notes on this clonotype: Relative to the germline gene, one junction end is altered; a read error may explain this. The chain links TRBV6-4 to TRBJ2-4; the D call may be TRBD1 or TRBD2 (5 bases each). This CDR3 contains 15 residues. CDR1 is MRHNA, CDR2 SNTAGT, per germline. The CDR3 DNA reads TGTGCCAGCAGTATGGGGCTGGGAGCCACAGATATTCAGTACTTT. The encoded protein is CASSMGLGATDIQYF.